This T cell receptor (beta chain) was observed in a study of cytomegalovirus exposure and HLA in healthy donors. The assay was immunoSEQ multiplex PCR, and TCRdb's table has in-frame clones only and misses some. The data show about 220,000 clones, over 80% seen once. Whole-study results and caveats: Researchers catalogued about 160 TCR beta chains as cytomegalovirus-associated.

Regarding this clone: Its target is unknown.

The TCR was taken from a woman aged 30 to 39 in good health and CMV-seropositive. Material: PBMCs.

CDR3 coding DNA: TGTGCCAGCAGTCGGGGACACGGAGCCTACGAGCAGTACTTC. This codes for CASSRGHGAYEQYF. J is TRBJ2-7 and V is TRBV6-1; D perhaps matches TRBD1 (6 bases). V lost 5 bases to trimming and J lost 2 bases, with 13 bases between them. CDR3 size: 14 residues. Germline loops: CDR1 MNHNS, CDR2 SASEGT.